A single TCR beta chain is shown here with its context. Trimming stripped 5 bases from V and 1 base from J, with 14 bases between. Per germline, CDR1 SGHTA and CDR2 FQGNSA. The CDR3 is 15 residues long. Produced via immunoSEQ multiplex PCR; TCRdb's table is partial and in-frame only. The sample includes tens of thousands of clones, 80% to 90% of them seen just once. The data stem from a study of blood T cell repertoires in COVID-19. This receptor was obtained from a human donor in a cohort sampled during active COVID-19. The sample comprised peripheral blood. V gene TRBV7-2 combines with J gene TRBJ1-1, with D perhaps matching TRBD1 (6 bases). Here the CDR3 DNA reads TGTGCCAGCAGCCGTGACAGGCGGGCGAACACTGAAGCTTTCTTT. It translates to CASSRDRRANTEAFF.